The clone carrying this T cell receptor beta chain was observed once. Amplification used 60 Vbeta primers and 13 Jbeta primers. Assay used: immunoSEQ multiplex PCR; TCRdb lists only in-frame clones, some missing. The sample shows around 170,000 clones, 65% to 85% of them seen only once. The source of the sample is a study of cytomegalovirus exposure and HLA in healthy donors. On the study more broadly: Earlier findings included 117 million unique TCR beta sequences obtained from 150 million to 200 million T cells.

This CDR3 has 14 amino acids. Germline CDR1 reads SGHVS; CDR2 reads FNYEAQ. The ends lost 1 base at V and 10 bases at J; junction bases unmatched: 3. The rearrangement uses TRBV7-6 and TRBJ1-6; TRBD1 matches 8 bases. The specimen sequenced was PBMCs. The receptor was isolated from a man in his sixties in good health and CMV-seronegative. CDR3 nucleotides: TGTGCCAGCAGCTTAGGACAGGGGAGCTCACCCCTCCACTTT. It is translated as CASSLGQGSSPLHF.